This record looks at one T cell receptor (beta chain) sequence and its context. No antigen is known for it. No qualities accompany the bases; no much larger clone lies one base away. The record originates from a study of T cell repertoires in cytomegalovirus infection (dated by TCRdb to between 2017 and 2020). Background on the whole study: Peptide stimulations targeted recently identified HLA-C-restricted CMV epitopes, whose presentation resists viral immunomodulation, together with well-studied HLA-B-restricted epitopes. Donor HLA type was relevant to the analysis, because carriage of CMV infection together with the matching HLA type was indicated by public TCR beta signatures. What the research found in general, with its limitations: The ex vivo response was dominated by HLA-C-restricted CMV-specific TCR beta clonotypes, which also provided the single most frequent clonotype in two of eight donors. Cumulative frequency of public TCR beta family members discriminated carriers of CMV infection plus the relevant HLA type in this cohort and an independent approximately 400-donor cohort.

CDR1 LNHDA and CDR2 SQIVND are derived from the germline V gene (reference sequence). Inclusive of the bounding cysteine and phenylalanine, the CDR3 is 13 residues long. The entry retains the CDR3 DNA only, 39 bases that are in frame from base 1. V is reduced by 8 bases and J by 1 base, leaving a spacing of 9 bases between them. The meaning of the sample's treatment or condition label: in vitro stimulation with specific CMV peptide epitopes to enrich CMV-specific T cells. The sample was run on an Illumina HiSeq 1500. TCRdb reran the public reads through fastp at Q25 and MiXCR, keeping productive beta chains. Identical CDR3 proteins give one entry, which carries the most common genes and DNA. Across this sample there are about half a million distinct CDR3 sequences, with roughly 46% seen only once. The leading ten clones occupy approximately 40% of the sample.

The sequence came from a human donor in good health (CMV status not recorded). Some clones in this sample may be carry-over from other donors' samples. The sequence is built from TRBV19 and TRBJ2-4; the D gene is possibly TRBD1, with 6 bases matching. The sequenced sample was cultured PBMCs, obtained from culture after CMV antigen stimulation. The DNA sequence is as follows: TGTGCCAGTTTCGACAGGGCCAAAAACATTCAGTACTTC. Translated, it gives CASFDRAKNIQYF.